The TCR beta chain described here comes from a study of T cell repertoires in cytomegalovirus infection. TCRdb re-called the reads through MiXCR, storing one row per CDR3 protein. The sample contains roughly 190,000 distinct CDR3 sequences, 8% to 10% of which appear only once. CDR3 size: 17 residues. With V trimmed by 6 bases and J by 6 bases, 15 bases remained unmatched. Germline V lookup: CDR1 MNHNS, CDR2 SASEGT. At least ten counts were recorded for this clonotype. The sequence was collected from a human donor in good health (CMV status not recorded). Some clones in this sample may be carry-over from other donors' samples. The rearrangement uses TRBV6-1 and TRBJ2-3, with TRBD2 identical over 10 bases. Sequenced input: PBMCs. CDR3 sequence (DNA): TGTGCCAGCAGACCCTCCCTTTTAGCGGGAGGTGGGGATACGCAGTATTTT. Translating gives CASRPSLLAGGGDTQYF.